This T cell receptor (beta chain) was sequenced for a study of breast tumors, draining lymph nodes, adjacent tissues. Study-level points and caveats: That most tumor T cells come from lymph nodes remained unproven. Tumor repertoires ranked between lymph nodes and nontumor tissue in diversity, with V and J gene preferences. Luminal-like breast cancer showed significantly greater tumor-nontumor repertoire similarity than basal-like breast cancer did. The data were judged consistent with most tumor T cells coming from lymph node and expanding in tumor.

TCRdb analysed the multiplex PCR reads with MiXCR anew, one entry per CDR3 protein. The profile shows approximately 210,000 distinct CDR3 sequences, less than 40% of them singletons. This clonotype was counted at least ten times. The antigen is not known. Axillary draining lymph nodes of breast cancer patients supplied the node samples. V shed 3 bases and J shed 8 bases, with 26 bases lying between them. The CDR3 totals 17 residues. Germline V gene data show CDR1 as DFQATT and CDR2 as SNEGSKA (reference sequence). The source of this sequence is a female donor with breast cancer. Some clones in this sample may be carry-over from other donors' samples. Sequenced: axillary lymph node tissue. The rearrangement links TRBV20-1 to TRBJ2-1, with D unclear. Written as DNA, the CDR3 is TGCAGTGCTAGTCCAATGGCGGACGGTCCCCGTCTTGATGAGCAGTTCTTC. It codes for CSASPMADGPRLDEQFF.